This is a list of T cell receptor beta chains from one sample in a study of blood T cell repertoires in COVID-19. Here immunoSEQ multiplex PCR was the method, and the copy in TCRdb shows in-frame clones only, minus some. The sample yields approximately 250,000 clones, roughly 83% seen once. Specimen: peripheral blood. Every receptor here comes from a woman aged 45-65 years with acute or convalescent COVID-19. The CDR3 runs from the conserved cysteine through the conserved F or W. The order of the fields is V gene, J gene, clone size, D gene, CDR3 DNA, CDR3 protein. The D gene is left open where the match is weak. Size tells how often a clone was seen (once, few, many) or the class of an expanded clone, and some rows leave it out.

>TRBV7-2|TRBJ2-5|NA|TRBD1
TGTGCCAGCAGCCGGACAGGCCCCCAAGAGACCCAGTACTTC
CASSRTGPQETQYF
>TRBV5-1|TRBJ2-5|NA|NA
TGCGCCAGCAGCCCTCGGAGCGGAGGTGGGGAGACCCAGTACTTC
CASSPRSGGGETQYF
>TRBV2|TRBJ2-2|few|NA
TGTGCCAGCAGTTTATCTACCAGCGACACCGGGGAGCTGTTTTTT
CASSLSTSDTGELFF
>TRBV5-4|TRBJ1-1|NA|TRBD1
TGTGCCAGCAAAGGGACAGGTTTGGGCACTGAAGCTTTCTTT
CASKGTGLGTEAFF
>TRBV18|TRBJ2-7|NA|NA
TGTGCCAGCTCACCTTTTCAGGAACAATCCTACGAGCAGTACTTC
CASSPFQEQSYEQYF
>TRBV7-9|TRBJ1-6|few|TRBD1
TGTGCCAGCAGCTCTTCCCAGACAGGGCCATATTCACCCCTCCACTTT
CASSSSQTGPYSPLHF
>TRBV6-6|TRBJ1-6|few|NA
TGTGCCAGCACCGATACCGGGTTGAATTCACCCCTCCACTTT
CASTDTGLNSPLHF
>TRBV11-3|TRBJ2-2|once|TRBD1
TGTGCCAGCAGCTTAGGGACAGGAAAGGCCGGGGAGCTGTTTTTT
CASSLGTGKAGELFF
>TRBV19|TRBJ1-4|NA|NA
TGTGCCAGTAGTACCGACGGAAATCCGAGGAGGCTGTTTTTT
CASSTDGNPRRLFF
>TRBV5-1|TRBJ2-7|NA|TRBD2
TGCGCCAGCAGTCGCGGGGGTAGCGGGAGTAACTACGAGCAGTACTTC
CASSRGGSGSNYEQYF
>TRBV5-4|TRBJ2-3|many|TRBD1
TGTGCCAGCAGCCCCGACAGGGTAACGCAGTATTTT
CASSPDRVTQYF
>TRBV15|TRBJ1-4|NA|TRBD1
TGTGCCACCAGCGCTCGGACAGGAACTAATGAAAAACTGTTTTTT
CATSARTGTNEKLFF
>TRBV19|TRBJ2-7|NA|TRBD1
TGTGCCAGTAGCCCCGGGACAGGGAGGTCGCAGGGGTCCTACGAGCAGTACTTC
CASSPGTGRSQGSYEQYF
>TRBV4-1|TRBJ2-7|NA|NA
TGCGCCAGCAGCCGATATCCCGGACTGGGCGTCCTCTCCTACGAGCAGTACTTC
CASSRYPGLGVLSYEQYF
>TRBV28|TRBJ2-2|NA|TRBD2
TGTGCCAGCAGAGAAGGGACTAGCGGGGGGGCCGGGGAGCTGTTTTTT
CASREGTSGGAGELFF
>TRBV7-2|TRBJ2-2|NA|TRBD2
TGTGCCAGCAGCTTGGCGGTAGCGGGGGCCACCGGGGAGCTGTTTTTT
CASSLAVAGATGELFF
>TRBV5-1|TRBJ1-1|NA|NA
TGCGCCAGCAGCTTGGCTCAGGGGTCAGGGACGGGCACTGAAGCTTTCTTT
CASSLAQGSGTGTEAFF
>TRBV6-4|TRBJ2-7|once|TRBD2
TGTGCCAGCTACGAAGCGGGACCAACCTCCGAGCAGTACTTC
CASYEAGPTSEQYF
>TRBV2|TRBJ1-2|NA|NA
TGTGCCAGCAGTCAGGGGTATGGCTACACCTTC
CASSQGYGYTF
>TRBV4-2|TRBJ1-2|NA|NA
TGTGCCAGCAGCCAAGCCTGGGGGGGTGTGGATAATGGCTACACCTTC
CASSQAWGGVDNGYTF
>TRBV5-6|TRBJ2-5|NA|NA
TGTGCCAGCACCAAAAGAGGGAGACCCGAAGAGACCCAGTACTTC
CASTKRGRPEETQYF
>TRBV5-1|TRBJ2-1|NA|TRBD2
TGCGCCAGCAGCTTGGGGTCTAGCGGGAACAATGAGCAGTTCTTC
CASSLGSSGNNEQFF
>TRBV6-2/TRBV6-3|TRBJ1-3|NA|TRBD1
TGTGCCAGCAGTTACTCCGGACAGGGCTCTGGAAACACCATATATTTT
CASSYSGQGSGNTIYF
>TRBV6-2/TRBV6-3|TRBJ1-1|NA|NA
TGTGCCAGCAGCCCCCTTTGGAGCAACACTGAAGCTTTCTTT
CASSPLWSNTEAFF
>TRBV28|TRBJ1-2|NA|TRBD1
TGTGCCACTTTAAGGACAGGGACATTCTATGGCTACACCTTC
CATLRTGTFYGYTF
>TRBV19|TRBJ2-5|once|TRBD2
TGTGCCAGTAGTAGGGGCGGGGGTCTGCAAGAGACCCAGTACTTC
CASSRGGGLQETQYF
>TRBV9|TRBJ1-2|NA|TRBD1
TGTGCCAGCAGCGTAGCAGGGGGATATGGCTACACCTTC
CASSVAGGYGYTF
>TRBV30|TRBJ2-7|NA|NA
TGTGCCTGGAGTGGGCAGGCTACCTACGAGCAGTACTTC
CAWSGQATYEQYF
>TRBV6-1|TRBJ2-3|NA|TRBD1
TGTGCCAGCAGTGAAGGGACAGGGTTCGGAGATACGCAGTATTTT
CASSEGTGFGDTQYF
>TRBV25-1|TRBJ2-7|NA|NA
TGTGCCAGCAGTGAGGGATCCGACAGTCTAAAGTTCTCCTACGAGCAGTACTTC
CASSEGSDSLKFSYEQYF